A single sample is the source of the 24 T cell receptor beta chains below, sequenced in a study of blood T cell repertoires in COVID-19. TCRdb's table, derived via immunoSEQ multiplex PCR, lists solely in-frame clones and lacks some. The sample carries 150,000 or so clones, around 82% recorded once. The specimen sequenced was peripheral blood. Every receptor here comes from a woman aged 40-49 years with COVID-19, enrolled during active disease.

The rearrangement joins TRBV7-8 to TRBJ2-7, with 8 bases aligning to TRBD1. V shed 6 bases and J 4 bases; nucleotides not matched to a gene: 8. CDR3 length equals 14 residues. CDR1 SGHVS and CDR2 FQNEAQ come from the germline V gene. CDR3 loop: CASSSGDRGYEQYF. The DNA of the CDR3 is TGTGCCAGCAGTTCGGGAGACAGGGGATACGAGCAGTACTTC.

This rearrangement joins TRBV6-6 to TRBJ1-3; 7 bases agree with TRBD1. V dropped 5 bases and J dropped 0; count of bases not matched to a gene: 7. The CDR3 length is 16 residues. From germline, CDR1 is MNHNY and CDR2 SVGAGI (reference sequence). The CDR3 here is CASSRTGSSSGNTIYF. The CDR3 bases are TGTGCCAGCAGTCGGACAGGATCATCCTCTGGAAACACCATATATTTT.

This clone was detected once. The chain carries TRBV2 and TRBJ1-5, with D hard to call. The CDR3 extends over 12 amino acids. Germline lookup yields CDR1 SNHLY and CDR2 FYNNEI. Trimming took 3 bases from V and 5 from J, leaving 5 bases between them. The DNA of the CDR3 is TGTGCCAGCAGTGACAGGCATCAGCCCCAGCATTTT. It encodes CASSDRHQPQHF.

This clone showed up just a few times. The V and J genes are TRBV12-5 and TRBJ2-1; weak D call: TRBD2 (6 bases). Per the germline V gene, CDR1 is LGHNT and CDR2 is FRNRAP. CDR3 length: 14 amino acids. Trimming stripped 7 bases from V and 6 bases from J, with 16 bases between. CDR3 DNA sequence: TGTGCTAGTGCCTGGAGGGAAAACATCAATGAGCAGTTCTTC. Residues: CASAWRENINEQFF.

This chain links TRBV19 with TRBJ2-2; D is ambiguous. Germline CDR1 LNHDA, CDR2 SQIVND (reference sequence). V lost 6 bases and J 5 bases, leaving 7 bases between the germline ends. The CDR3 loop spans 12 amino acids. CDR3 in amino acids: CASSQVTGELFF. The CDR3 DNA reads TGTGCCAGTAGCCAGGTAACCGGGGAGCTGTTTTTT.

The CDR3 loop is CATVRDRGNQPQHF. The CDR3 DNA is TGTGCCACAGTACGGGACAGGGGGAATCAGCCCCAGCATTTT. The chain carries TRBV2 and TRBJ1-5; 11 nucleotides line up with TRBD1. This CDR3 has 14 residues. With V trimmed by 10 bases and J by 4 bases, 6 bases remained unmatched. Germline-derived CDR1 and CDR2 are SNHLY and FYNNEI. The full variable domain, in which reference TRBV2 and TRBJ1-5 provide the parts outside the CDR3, is EPEVTQTPSHQVTQMGQEVILRCVPISNHLYFYWYRQILGQKVEFLVSFYNNEISEKSEIFDDQFSVERPDGSNFTLKIRSTKLEDSAMYFCATVRDRGNQPQHFGDGTRLSIL.

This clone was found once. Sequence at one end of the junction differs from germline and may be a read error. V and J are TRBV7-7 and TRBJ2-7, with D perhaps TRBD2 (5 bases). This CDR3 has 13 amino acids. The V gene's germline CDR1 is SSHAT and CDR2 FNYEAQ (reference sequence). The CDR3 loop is CASSLVSGGEQYF. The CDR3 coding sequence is TGTGCTAGCAGCCTAGTGAGCGGCGGCGAGCAGTACTTC.

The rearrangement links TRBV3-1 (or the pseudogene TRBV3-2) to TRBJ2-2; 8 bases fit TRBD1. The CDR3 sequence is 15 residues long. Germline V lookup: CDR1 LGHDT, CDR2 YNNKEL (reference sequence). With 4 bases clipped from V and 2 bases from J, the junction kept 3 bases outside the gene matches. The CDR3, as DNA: TGTGCCAGCAGCCTCGGGACAGGTAACACCGGGGAGCTGTTTTTT. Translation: CASSLGTGNTGELFF.

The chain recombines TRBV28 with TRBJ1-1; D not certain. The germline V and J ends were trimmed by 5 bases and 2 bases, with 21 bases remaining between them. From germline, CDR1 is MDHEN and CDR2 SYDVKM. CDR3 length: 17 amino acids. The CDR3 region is CASSLGSSPARNTEAFF. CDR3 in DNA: TGTGCCAGCAGTCTAGGCTCTTCACCCGCGAGAAACACTGAAGCTTTCTTT. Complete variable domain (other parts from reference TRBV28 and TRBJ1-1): DVKVTQSSRYLVKRTGEKVFLECVQDMDHENMFWYRQDPGLGLRLIYFSYDVKMKEKGDIPEGYSVSREKKERFSLILESASTNQTSMYLCASSLGSSPARNTEAFFGQGTRLTVV.

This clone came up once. Here the CDR3 reads CASSLRTSGSGELFF. CDR3 nucleotides: TGCGCCAGCAGCTTGAGGACTAGCGGGTCCGGGGAGCTGTTTTTT. The chain has TRBV5-1 and TRBJ2-2; TRBD2 matches 11 bases. The CDR3 spans 15 residues. The J segment lost 6 bases and the V segment lost 1 base, leaving 2 bases of the junction unmatched. Germline V lookup: CDR1 SGHRS, CDR2 YFSETQ.

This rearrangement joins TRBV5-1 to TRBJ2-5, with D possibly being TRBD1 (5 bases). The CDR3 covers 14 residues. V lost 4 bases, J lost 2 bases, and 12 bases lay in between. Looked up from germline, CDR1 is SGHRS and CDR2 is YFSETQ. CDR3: CASSVLDSQETQYF. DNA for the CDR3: TGCGCCAGCAGCGTCCTCGACAGTCAAGAGACCCAGTACTTC.

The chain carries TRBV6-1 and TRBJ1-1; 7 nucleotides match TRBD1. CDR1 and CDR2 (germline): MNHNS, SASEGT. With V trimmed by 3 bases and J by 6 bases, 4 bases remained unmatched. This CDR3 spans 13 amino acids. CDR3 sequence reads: CASSETDRAEAFF. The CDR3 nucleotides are TGTGCCAGCAGTGAGACCGACAGGGCTGAAGCTTTCTTT.

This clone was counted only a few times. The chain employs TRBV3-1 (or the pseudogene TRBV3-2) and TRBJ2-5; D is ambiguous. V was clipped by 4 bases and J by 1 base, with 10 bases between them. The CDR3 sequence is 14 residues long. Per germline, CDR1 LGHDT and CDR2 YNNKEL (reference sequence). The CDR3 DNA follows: TGTGCCAGCAGCCCCTGGCAGGTCCAAGAGACCCAGTACTTC. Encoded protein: CASSPWQVQETQYF.

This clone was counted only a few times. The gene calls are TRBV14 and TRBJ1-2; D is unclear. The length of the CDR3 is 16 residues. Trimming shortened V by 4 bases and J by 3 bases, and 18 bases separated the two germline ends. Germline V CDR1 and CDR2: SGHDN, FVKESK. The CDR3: CASSRGRVAGDYGYTF. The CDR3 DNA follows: TGTGCCAGCAGCCGGGGAAGGGTGGCGGGCGACTATGGCTACACCTTC.

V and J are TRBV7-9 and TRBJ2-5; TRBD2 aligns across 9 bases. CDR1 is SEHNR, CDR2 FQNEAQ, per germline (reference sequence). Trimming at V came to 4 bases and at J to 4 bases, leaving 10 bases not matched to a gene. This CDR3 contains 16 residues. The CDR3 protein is CASSYPSSGIGETQYF. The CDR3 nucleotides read TGTGCCAGCAGCTACCCTTCTAGCGGGATAGGAGAGACCCAGTACTTC. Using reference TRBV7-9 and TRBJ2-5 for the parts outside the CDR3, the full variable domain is DTGVSQNPRHKITKRGQNVTFRCDPISEHNRLYWYRQTLGQGPEFLTYFQNEAQLEKSRLLSDRFSAERPKGSFSTLEIQRTEQGDSAMYLCASSYPSSGIGETQYFGPGTRLLVL.

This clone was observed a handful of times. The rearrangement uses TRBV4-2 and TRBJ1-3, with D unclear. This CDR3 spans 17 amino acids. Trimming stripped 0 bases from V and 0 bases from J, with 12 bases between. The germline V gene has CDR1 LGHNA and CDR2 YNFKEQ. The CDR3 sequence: CASSQDLRAGSGNTIYF. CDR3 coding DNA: TGTGCCAGCAGCCAAGATCTTCGGGCGGGCTCTGGAAACACCATATATTTT.

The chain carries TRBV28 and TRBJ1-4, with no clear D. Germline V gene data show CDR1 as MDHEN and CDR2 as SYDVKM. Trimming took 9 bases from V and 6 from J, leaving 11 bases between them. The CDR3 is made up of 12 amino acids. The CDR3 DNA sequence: TGTGCCAGTAATTCAGGCCATGAAAAACTGTTTTTT. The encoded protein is CASNSGHEKLFF.

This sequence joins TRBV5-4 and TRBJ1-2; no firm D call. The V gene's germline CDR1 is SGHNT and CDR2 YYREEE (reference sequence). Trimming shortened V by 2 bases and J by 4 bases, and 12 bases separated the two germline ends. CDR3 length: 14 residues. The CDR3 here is CASSFYGPGYGYTF. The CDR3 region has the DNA TGTGCCAGCAGCTTCTACGGCCCGGGCTATGGCTACACCTTC. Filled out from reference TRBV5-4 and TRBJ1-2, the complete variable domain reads ETGVTQSPTHLIKTRGQQVTLRCSSQSGHNTVSWYQQALGQGPQFIFQYYREEENGRGNFPPRFSGLQFPNYSSELNVNALELDDSALYLCASSFYGPGYGYTFGSGTRLTVV.

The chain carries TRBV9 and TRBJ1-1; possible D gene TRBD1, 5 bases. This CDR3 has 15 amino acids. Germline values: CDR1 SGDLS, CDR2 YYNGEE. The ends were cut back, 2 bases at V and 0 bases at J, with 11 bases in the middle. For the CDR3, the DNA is TGTGCCAGCAGCGTGTCGACAGTTATGAACACTGAAGCTTTCTTT. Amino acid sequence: CASSVSTVMNTEAFF.

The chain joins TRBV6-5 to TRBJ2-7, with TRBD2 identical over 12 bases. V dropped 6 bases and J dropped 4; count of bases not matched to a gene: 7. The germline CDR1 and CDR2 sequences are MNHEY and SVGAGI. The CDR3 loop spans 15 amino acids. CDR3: CASRVTSGRIYEQYF. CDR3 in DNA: TGTGCCAGCAGGGTAACTAGCGGGAGGATTTACGAGCAGTACTTC.

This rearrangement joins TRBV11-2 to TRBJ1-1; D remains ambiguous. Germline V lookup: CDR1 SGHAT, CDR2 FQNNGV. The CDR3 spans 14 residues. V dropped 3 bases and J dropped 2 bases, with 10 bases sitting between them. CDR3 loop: CASSFTDQNTEAFF. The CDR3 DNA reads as TGTGCCAGCAGCTTCACAGACCAAAACACTGAAGCTTTCTTT.

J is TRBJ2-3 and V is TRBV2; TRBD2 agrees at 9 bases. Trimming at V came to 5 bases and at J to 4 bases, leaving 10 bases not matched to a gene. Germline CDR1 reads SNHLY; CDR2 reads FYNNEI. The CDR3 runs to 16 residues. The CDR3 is CASSPDSGGLSDTQYF. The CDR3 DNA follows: TGTGCCAGCAGTCCGGATAGCGGGGGTTTGTCAGATACGCAGTATTTT.

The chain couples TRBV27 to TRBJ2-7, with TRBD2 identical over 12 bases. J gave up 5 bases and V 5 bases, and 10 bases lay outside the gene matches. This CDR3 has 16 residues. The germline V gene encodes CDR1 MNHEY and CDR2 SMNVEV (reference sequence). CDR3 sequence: CASSGMTSGSLHEQYF. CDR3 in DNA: TGTGCCAGCAGTGGAATGACTAGCGGGAGTCTCCACGAGCAGTACTTC.

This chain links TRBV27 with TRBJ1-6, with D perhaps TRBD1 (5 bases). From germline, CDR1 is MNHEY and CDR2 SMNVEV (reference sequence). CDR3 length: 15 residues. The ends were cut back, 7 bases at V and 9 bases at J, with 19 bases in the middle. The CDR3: CASNLDSKRGSPLHF. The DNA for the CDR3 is TGTGCCAGCAATCTAGACAGTAAAAGGGGTTCACCCCTCCACTTT.